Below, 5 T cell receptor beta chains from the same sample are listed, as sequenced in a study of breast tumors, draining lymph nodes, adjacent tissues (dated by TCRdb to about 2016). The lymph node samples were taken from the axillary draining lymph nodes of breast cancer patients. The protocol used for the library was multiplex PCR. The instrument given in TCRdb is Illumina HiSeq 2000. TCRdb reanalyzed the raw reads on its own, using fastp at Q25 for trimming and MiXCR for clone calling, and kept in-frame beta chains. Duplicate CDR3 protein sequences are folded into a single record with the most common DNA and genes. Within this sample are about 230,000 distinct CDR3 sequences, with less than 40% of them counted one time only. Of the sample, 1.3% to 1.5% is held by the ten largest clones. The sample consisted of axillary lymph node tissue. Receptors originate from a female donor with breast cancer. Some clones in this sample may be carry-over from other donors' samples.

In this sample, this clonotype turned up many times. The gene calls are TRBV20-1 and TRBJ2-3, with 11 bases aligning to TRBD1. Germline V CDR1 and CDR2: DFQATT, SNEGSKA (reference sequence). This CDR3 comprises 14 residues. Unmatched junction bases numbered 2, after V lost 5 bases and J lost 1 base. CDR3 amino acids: CSAQDRGRTDTQYF. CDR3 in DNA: TGCAGTGCTCAGGACAGGGGGCGCACAGATACGCAGTATTTT.

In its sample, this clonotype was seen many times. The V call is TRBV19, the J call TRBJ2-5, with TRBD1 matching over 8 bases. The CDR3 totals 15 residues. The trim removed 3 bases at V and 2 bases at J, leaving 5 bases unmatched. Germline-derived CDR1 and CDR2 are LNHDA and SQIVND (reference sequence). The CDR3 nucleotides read TGTGCCAGTAGTATCCAGGGGGCGGAACAAGAGACCCAGTACTTC. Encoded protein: CASSIQGAEQETQYF.

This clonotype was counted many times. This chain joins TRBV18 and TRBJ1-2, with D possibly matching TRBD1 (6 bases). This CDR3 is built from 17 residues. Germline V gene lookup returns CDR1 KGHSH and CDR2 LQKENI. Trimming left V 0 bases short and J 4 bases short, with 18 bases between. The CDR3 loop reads CASSPPSKVAGVYGYTF. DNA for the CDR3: TGTGCCAGCTCACCACCAAGCAAGGTAGCAGGGGTCTATGGCTACACCTTC.

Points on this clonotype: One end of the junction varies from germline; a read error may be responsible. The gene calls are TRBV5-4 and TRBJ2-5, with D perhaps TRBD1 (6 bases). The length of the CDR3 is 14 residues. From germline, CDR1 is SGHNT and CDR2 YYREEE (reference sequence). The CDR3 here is CASSATGTQEAQYF. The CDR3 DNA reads TGTGCCAGCAGCGCCACAGGGACCCAAGAGGCCCAGTACTTC.

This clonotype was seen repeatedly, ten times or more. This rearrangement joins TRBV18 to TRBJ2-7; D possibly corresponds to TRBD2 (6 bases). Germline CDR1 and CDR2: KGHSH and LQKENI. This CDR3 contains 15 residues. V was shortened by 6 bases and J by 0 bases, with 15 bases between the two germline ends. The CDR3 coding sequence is TGTGCCAGCTCGGAATTTAGCGGTAGCTCCTACGAGCAGTACTTC. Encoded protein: CASSEFSGSSYEQYF.